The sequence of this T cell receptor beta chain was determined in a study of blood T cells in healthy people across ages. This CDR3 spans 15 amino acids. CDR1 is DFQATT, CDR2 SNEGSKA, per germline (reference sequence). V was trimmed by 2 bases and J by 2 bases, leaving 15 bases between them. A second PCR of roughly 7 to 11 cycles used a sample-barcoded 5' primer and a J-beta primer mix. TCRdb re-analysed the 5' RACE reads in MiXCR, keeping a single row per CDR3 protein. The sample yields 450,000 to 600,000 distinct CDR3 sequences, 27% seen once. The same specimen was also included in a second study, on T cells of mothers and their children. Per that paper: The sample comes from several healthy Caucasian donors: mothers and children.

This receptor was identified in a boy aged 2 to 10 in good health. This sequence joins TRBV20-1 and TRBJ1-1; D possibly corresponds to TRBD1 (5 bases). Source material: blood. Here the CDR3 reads CSARSPGPLNTEAFF. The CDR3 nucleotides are TGCAGTGCTAGATCACCGGGGCCGCTTAACACTGAAGCTTTCTTT.